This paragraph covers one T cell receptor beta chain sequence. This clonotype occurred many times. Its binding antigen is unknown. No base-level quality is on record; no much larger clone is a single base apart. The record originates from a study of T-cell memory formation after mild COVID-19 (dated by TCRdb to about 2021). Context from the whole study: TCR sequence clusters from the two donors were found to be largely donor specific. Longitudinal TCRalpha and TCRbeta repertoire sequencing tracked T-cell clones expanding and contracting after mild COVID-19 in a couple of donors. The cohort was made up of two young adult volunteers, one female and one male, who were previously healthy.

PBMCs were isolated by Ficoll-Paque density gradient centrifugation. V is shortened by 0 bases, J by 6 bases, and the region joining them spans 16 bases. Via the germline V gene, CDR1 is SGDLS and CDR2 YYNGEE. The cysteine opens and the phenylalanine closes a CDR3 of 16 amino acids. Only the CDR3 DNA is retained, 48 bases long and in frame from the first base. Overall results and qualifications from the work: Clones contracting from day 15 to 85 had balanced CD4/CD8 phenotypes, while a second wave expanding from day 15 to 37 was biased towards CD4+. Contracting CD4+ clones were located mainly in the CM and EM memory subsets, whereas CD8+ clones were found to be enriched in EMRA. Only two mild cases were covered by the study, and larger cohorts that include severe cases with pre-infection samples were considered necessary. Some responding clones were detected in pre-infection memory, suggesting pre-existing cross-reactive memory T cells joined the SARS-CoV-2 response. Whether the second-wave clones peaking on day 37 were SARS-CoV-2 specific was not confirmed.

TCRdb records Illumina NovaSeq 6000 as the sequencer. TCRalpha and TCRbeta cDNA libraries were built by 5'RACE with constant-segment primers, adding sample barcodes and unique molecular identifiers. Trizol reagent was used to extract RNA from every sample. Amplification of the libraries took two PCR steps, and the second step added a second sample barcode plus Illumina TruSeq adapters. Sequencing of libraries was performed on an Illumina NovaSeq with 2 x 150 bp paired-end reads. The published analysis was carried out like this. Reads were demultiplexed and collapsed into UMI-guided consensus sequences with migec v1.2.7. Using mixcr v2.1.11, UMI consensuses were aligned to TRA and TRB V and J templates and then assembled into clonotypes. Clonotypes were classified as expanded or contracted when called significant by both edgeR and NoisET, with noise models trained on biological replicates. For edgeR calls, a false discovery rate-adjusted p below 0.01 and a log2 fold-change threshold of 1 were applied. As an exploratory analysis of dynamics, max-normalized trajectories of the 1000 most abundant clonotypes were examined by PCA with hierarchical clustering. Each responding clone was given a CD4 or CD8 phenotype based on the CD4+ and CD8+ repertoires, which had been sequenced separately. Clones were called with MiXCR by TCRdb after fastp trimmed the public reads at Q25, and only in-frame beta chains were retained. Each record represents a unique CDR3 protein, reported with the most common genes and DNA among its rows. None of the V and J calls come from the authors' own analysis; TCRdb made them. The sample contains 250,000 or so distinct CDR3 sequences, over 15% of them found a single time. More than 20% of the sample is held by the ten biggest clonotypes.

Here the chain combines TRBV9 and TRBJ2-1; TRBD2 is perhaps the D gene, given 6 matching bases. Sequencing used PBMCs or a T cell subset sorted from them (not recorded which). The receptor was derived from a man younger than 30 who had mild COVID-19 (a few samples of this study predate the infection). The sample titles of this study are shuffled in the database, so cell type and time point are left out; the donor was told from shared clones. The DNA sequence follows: TGTGCCAGCAGCGTAGCTCAGGGAGGTTTTCGCAATGAGCAGTTCTTC. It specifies CASSVAQGGFRNEQFF.